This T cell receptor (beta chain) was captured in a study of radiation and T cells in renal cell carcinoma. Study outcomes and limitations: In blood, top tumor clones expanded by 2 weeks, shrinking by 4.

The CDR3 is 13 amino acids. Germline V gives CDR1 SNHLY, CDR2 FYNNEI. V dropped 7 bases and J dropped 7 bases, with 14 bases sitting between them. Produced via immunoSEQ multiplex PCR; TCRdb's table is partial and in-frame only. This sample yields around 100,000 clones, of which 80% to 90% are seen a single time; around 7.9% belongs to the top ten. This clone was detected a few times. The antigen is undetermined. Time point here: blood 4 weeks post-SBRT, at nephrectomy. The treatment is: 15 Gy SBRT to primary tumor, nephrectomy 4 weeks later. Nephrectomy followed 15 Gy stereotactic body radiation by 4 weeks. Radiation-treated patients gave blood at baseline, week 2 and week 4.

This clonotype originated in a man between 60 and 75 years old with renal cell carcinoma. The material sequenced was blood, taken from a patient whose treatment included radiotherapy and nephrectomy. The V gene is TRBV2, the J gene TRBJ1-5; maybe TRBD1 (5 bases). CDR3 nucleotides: TGTGCCAGCACAATCGGGGCCGGACAGCCCCAGCATTTT. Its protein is CASTIGAGQPQHF.